The present entry profiles one T cell receptor (beta chain) with its context. The method was immunoSEQ multiplex PCR; TCRdb's version includes in-frame clones alone and lacks a portion of them. This sample has around 44,000 clones, with approximately 92% found just once. CDR3 size: 17 residues. Trimming pared 3 bases from V and 5 bases from J, leaving 20 bases between. Germline loops: CDR1 LGHNA, CDR2 YNFKEQ. The entry originates in a study of T cell changes during pregnancy in multiple sclerosis. The chain recombines TRBV4-2 with TRBJ2-1; weak D call: TRBD2 (6 bases). This receptor was identified in a female donor with multiple sclerosis, enrolled in a pregnancy study. Sequencing was done on a sample of peripheral blood. CDR3 region: CASSQALGGTANNEQFF. In DNA form, the CDR3 reads TGTGCCAGCAGCCAGGCCCTCGGTGGGACTGCGAACAATGAGCAGTTCTTC.